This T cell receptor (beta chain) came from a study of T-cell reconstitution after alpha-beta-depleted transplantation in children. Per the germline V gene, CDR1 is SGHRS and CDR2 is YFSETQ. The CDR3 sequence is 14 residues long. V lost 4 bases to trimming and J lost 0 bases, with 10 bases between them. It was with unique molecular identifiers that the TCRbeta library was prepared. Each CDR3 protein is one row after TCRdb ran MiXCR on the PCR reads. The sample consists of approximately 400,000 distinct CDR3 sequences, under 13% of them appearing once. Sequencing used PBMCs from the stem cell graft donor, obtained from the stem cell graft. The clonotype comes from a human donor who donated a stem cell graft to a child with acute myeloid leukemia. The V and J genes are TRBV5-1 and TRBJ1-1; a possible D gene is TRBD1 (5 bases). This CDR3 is CASSARAVNTEAFF. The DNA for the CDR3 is TGCGCCAGCAGCGCCAGGGCGGTGAACACTGAAGCTTTCTTT.